A selection of T cell receptor beta chains follows, all from one sample in a study of blood T cell repertoires in COVID-19. The data were produced by immunoSEQ multiplex PCR, yet TCRdb's version contains in-frame clones alone and is incomplete. The sample has roughly 140,000 clones; about nine tenths are singletons. The sample consisted of peripheral blood. The source is a human donor in a cohort sampled during active COVID-19. The CDR3 runs from the conserved cysteine through the conserved F or W. D genes are given only for firm matches. Some rows mark clone size as missing; the rest say once, few, many or name a class of expanded clone.

j_call,v_call,d_call,clone_size,cdr3_aa,cdr3_nt
TRBJ2-7,TRBV18,TRBD2,NA,CASSPVASGRTSLYYEQYF,TGTGCCAGCTCACCTGTCGCTAGCGGGAGGACCTCGCTCTACTACGAGCAGTACTTC
TRBJ2-3,TRBV18,TRBD2,NA,CASSPPGLAGGRGFTDTQYF,TGTGCCAGCTCACCACCGGGACTAGCGGGAGGCCGAGGTTTCACAGATACGCAGTATTTT
TRBJ2-7,TRBV7-2,TRBD1,NA,CASSGGQGGIYEQYF,TGTGCCAGCAGCGGGGGACAGGGGGGGATCTACGAGCAGTACTTC
TRBJ1-4,TRBV4-1,NA,NA,CASSQASGAVNEKLFF,TGCGCCAGCAGCCAAGCTTCAGGGGCTGTGAATGAAAAACTGTTTTTT
TRBJ2-7,TRBV7-8,TRBD1,once,CASSTPPRDRNSYEQYF,TGTGCCAGCAGCACCCCCCCCCGGGACAGGAACTCCTACGAGCAGTACTTC
TRBJ1-1,TRBV7-2,TRBD1,NA,CASSLEGGQYTEAFF,TGTGCCAGCAGCTTAGAGGGGGGACAGTACACTGAAGCTTTCTTT
TRBJ1-5,TRBV28,NA,NA,CASSLRGYNQPQHF,TGTGCCAGCAGTTTACGGGGATACAATCAGCCCCAGCATTTT
TRBJ1-4,TRBV19,NA,once,CASRVGPGNEKLFF,TGTGCCAGTAGAGTTGGACCAGGGAATGAAAAACTGTTTTTT
TRBJ2-7,TRBV12-3/TRBV12-4,NA,NA,CASSYQGQGEQYF,TGTGCCAGCAGTTACCAGGGGCAGGGAGAGCAGTACTTC
TRBJ2-5,TRBV6-1,NA,NA,CASSERELKTQYF,TGTGCCAGCAGTGAGAGGGAATTGAAGACCCAGTACTTC
TRBJ2-2,TRBV30,NA,NA,CAGRHSGAGELFF,TGTGCCGGACGCCATTCGGGGGCCGGGGAGCTGTTTTTT
TRBJ2-5,TRBV6-2/TRBV6-3,TRBD2,once,CAIRPSGSQTQYF,TGTGCCATCCGCCCTAGCGGGAGTCAGACCCAGTACTTC
TRBJ2-3,TRBV5-8,NA,NA,CASSVGLPTDTQYF,TGTGCCAGCAGCGTTGGGCTGCCCACAGATACGCAGTATTTT
TRBJ2-1,TRBV4-3,TRBD2,NA,CASSQREAAGNEQFF,TGCGCCAGCAGCCAACGGGAGGCGGCGGGCAATGAGCAGTTCTTC
TRBJ2-1,TRBV10-2,TRBD2,NA,CASRTSGGSSYNEQFF,TGCGCCAGCAGGACTAGCGGGGGGAGCTCCTACAATGAGCAGTTCTTC
TRBJ2-3,TRBV19,TRBD1,NA,CASSNGDSAHTQYF,TGTGCCAGTAGTAATGGGGACAGCGCCCATACGCAGTATTTT
TRBJ2-1,TRBV7-2,TRBD2,NA,CASSLVGGRPLNEQFF,TGTGCCAGCAGCTTAGTAGGCGGGAGACCACTCAATGAGCAGTTCTTC
TRBJ2-3,TRBV6-5,NA,NA,CASSYTSNTDTQYF,TGTGCCAGCAGTTACACTAGCAACACAGATACGCAGTATTTT
TRBJ2-3,TRBV5-1,TRBD1,NA,CASSPTGNLDDTQYF,TGCGCCAGCAGCCCGACAGGGAACCTTGACGATACGCAGTATTTT
TRBJ2-7,TRBV6-5,TRBD1,NA,CAAGRGPVYEQYF,TGTGCCGCAGGAAGGGGGCCGGTCTACGAGCAGTACTTC
TRBJ1-5,TRBV7-8,NA,NA,CASSLDRSNQPQHF,TGTGCCAGCAGCTTAGACAGGTCTAATCAGCCCCAGCATTTT
TRBJ2-7,TRBV7-9,NA,NA,CASSPRGRGRRNEQYF,TGTGCCAGCAGCCCCCGAGGCAGGGGTCGAAGGAACGAGCAGTACTTC
TRBJ1-1,TRBV19,NA,NA,CASSIDSRGKDWGNTEAFF,TGTGCCAGTAGTATAGATTCCCGGGGGAAGGATTGGGGGAACACTGAAGCTTTCTTT
TRBJ2-1,TRBV28,NA,NA,CASSLARNNEQFF,TGTGCCAGCAGTTTGGCCAGAAACAATGAGCAGTTCTTC
TRBJ2-5,TRBV5-1,TRBD1,once,CASSLVTGGPQYF,TGCGCCAGCAGCTTGGTCACAGGGGGCCCCCAGTACTTC
TRBJ1-5,TRBV28,NA,NA,CASRLGLFSNQPQHF,TGTGCCAGCAGGCTGGGACTCTTTAGCAATCAGCCCCAGCATTTT
TRBJ1-3,TRBV11-2,NA,NA,CASSFNSGNTIYF,TGTGCCAGCAGCTTTAACTCTGGAAACACCATATATTTT
TRBJ1-1,TRBV19,NA,NA,CASSMGQGLATEAFF,TGTGCCAGTAGTATGGGGCAGGGGTTGGCCACTGAAGCTTTCTTT
TRBJ2-7,TRBV28,NA,once,CASSFPTGYEQYF,TGTGCCAGCAGTTTTCCCACAGGCTACGAGCAGTACTTC
TRBJ2-1,TRBV28,NA,NA,CASSPGILDNEQFF,TGTGCCAGCAGCCCCGGGATACTCGACAATGAGCAGTTCTTC
TRBJ2-2,TRBV6-5,NA,once,CASSYRGGNTGELFF,TGTGCCAGCAGTTACCGAGGGGGGAACACCGGGGAGCTGTTTTTT
TRBJ2-5,TRBV27,NA,NA,CASSLSMGVAEATKETQYF,TGTGCCAGCAGTTTATCGATGGGGGTAGCGGAGGCAACCAAAGAGACCCAGTACTTC
TRBJ2-3,TRBV7-2,NA,NA,CASSPRQTDTQYF,TGTGCCAGCAGTCCGAGACAGACAGATACGCAGTATTTT
TRBJ2-1,TRBV5-1,NA,NA,CASSSNDRNSYNEQFF,TGCGCCAGCAGCTCCAACGACAGGAACTCCTACAATGAGCAGTTCTTC
TRBJ1-2,TRBV6-5,NA,NA,CASVTGRYSYGYTF,TGTGCCAGCGTGACAGGCAGATATAGCTATGGCTACACCTTC
TRBJ2-1,TRBV4-1,NA,NA,CASSQDNQGGNEQFF,TGCGCCAGCAGCCAAGATAACCAGGGTGGCAATGAGCAGTTCTTC
TRBJ2-1,TRBV29-1,TRBD1,NA,CSVEGPGQGVGEQFF,TGCAGCGTTGAAGGGCCGGGACAGGGGGTTGGTGAGCAGTTCTTC
TRBJ2-7,TRBV27,NA,NA,CASSPGNPYEQYF,TGTGCCAGCAGTCCAGGGAACCCCTACGAGCAGTACTTC
TRBJ2-1,TRBV7-2,NA,NA,CASSFPRIHNEQFF,TGTGCCAGCAGCTTCCCCAGGATTCACAATGAGCAGTTCTTC
TRBJ2-3,TRBV28,TRBD2,NA,CASSPYALAGTDTQYF,TGTGCCAGCAGTCCGTACGCCCTAGCGGGGACAGATACGCAGTATTTT
TRBJ2-3,TRBV30,TRBD1,NA,CAWSVGTGGQDTQYF,TGTGCCTGGAGTGTAGGGACAGGGGGCCAAGATACGCAGTATTTT
TRBJ2-7,TRBV4-3,TRBD1,NA,CASSQELLGGQGVSYEQYF,TGCGCCAGCAGCCAAGAACTTTTGGGGGGACAGGGGGTCTCCTACGAGCAGTACTTC
TRBJ2-7,TRBV7-2,TRBD1,NA,CASSLQGQTTYEQYF,TGTGCCAGCAGCTTACAGGGACAGACTACTTACGAGCAGTACTTC
TRBJ1-1,TRBV19,NA,NA,CASSIARSSEAFF,TGTGCCAGTAGTATAGCCCGTTCCTCTGAAGCTTTCTTT
TRBJ2-7,TRBV6-5,NA,few,CASSSGPGGEQYF,TGTGCCAGCAGCTCCGGACCAGGAGGGGAGCAGTACTTC
TRBJ2-3,TRBV10-3,TRBD2,NA,CAISESTSGGTDTQYF,TGTGCCATCAGTGAGTCGACTAGCGGGGGCACAGATACGCAGTATTTT
TRBJ1-6,TRBV5-6,TRBD1,NA,CASSLAVQTGYNSPLHF,TGTGCCAGCAGCTTGGCCGTTCAGACAGGGTATAATTCACCCCTCCACTTT
TRBJ2-4,TRBV6-5,TRBD2,NA,CASSRSGRGNIQYF,TGTGCCAGCAGTCGTAGCGGGAGAGGAAACATTCAGTACTTC
TRBJ2-7,TRBV7-9,NA,few,CASSLGAYEQYF,TGTGCCAGCAGCTTAGGAGCCTACGAGCAGTACTTC
TRBJ2-5,TRBV2,NA,NA,CASRPLAALGETQYF,TGTGCCAGCAGACCCCTAGCAGCCTTAGGGGAGACCCAGTACTTC
TRBJ1-1,TRBV28,NA,NA,CASSSVGIVPNTEAFF,TGTGCCAGCAGTTCCGTTGGTATAGTCCCCAACACTGAAGCTTTCTTT
TRBJ2-7,TRBV27,TRBD2,NA,CASSLSYPRTSGGYEQYF,TGTGCCAGCAGTCTATCATACCCCAGGACTAGCGGGGGATACGAGCAGTACTTC
TRBJ2-7,TRBV28,TRBD1,NA,CASSSYRGPIRVTYEQYF,TGTGCCAGCAGCAGCTACAGGGGGCCCATCAGGGTTACCTACGAGCAGTACTTC
TRBJ2-1,TRBV19,TRBD2,NA,CASKSASGYNEQFF,TGTGCCAGTAAATCGGCTAGCGGGTACAATGAGCAGTTCTTC
TRBJ2-7,TRBV6-1,TRBD2,NA,CASSDLTSGSSYEQYF,TGTGCCAGCAGTGACCTAACTAGCGGGAGCTCCTACGAGCAGTACTTC
TRBJ2-7,TRBV9,TRBD2,few,CASSGRRVGRYDEQYF,TGTGCCAGCAGCGGACGTCGGGTCGGGAGGTACGACGAGCAGTACTTC
TRBJ2-1,TRBV4-3,NA,NA,CASSQERVRGVPSSYNEQFF,TGCGCCAGCAGCCAAGAGAGGGTCAGGGGGGTCCCCAGCTCCTACAATGAGCAGTTCTTC
TRBJ1-1,TRBV13,NA,NA,CASTERDTEAFF,TGTGCCTCGACCGAGAGGGACACTGAAGCTTTCTTT
TRBJ2-1,TRBV6-5,TRBD2,NA,CASSYQIRGGDNEQFF,TGTGCCAGCAGTTACCAGATCCGGGGGGGGGACAATGAGCAGTTCTTC
TRBJ2-1,TRBV7-3,NA,medium-sized,CASSLAVNNEQFF,TGTGCCAGCAGCTTAGCGGTGAACAATGAGCAGTTCTTC